Presented here are 15 T cell receptor beta chains from one specimen sequenced in a study of Tregs in tolerant kidney transplant recipients. Profiling relied on immunoSEQ multiplex PCR, and the TCRdb table lists in-frame clones only, not all of them. This table holds about 64,000 clones, around 98% found once. Material: Tregs from blood, obtained before the transplant. These TCRs come from a human donor who received a combined kidney and bone marrow transplant.

The count of this clone is one. This chain links TRBV5-1 with TRBJ2-7; 8 bases agree with TRBD1. CDR3 size: 15 residues. CDR1 is SGHRS and CDR2 is YFSETQ in the germline V gene. V was pared by 4 bases and J by 5 bases, with 11 bases of the junction left unmatched. This chain's CDR3 is CASSLDRGVTNEQYF. CDR3 in DNA: TGCGCCAGCAGCCTCGACAGGGGCGTTACGAACGAGCAGTACTTC.

This clone was seen just once. The V call is TRBV28, the J call TRBJ1-2; tentative D call: TRBD1 (5 bases). The CDR3 spans 14 residues. CDR1 and CDR2 (germline): MDHEN, SYDVKM. The ends were cut back, 7 bases at V and 6 bases at J, with 18 bases in the middle. The CDR3 protein is CASTPGGGRDGYTF. CDR3 DNA: TGTGCCAGCACCCCCGGGGGTGGACGGGATGGCTACACCTTC.

In nucleotides, the CDR3 is TGTGCCAGCAGCCGAGACAGGGGAAACATTCAGTACTTC. Translating gives CASSRDRGNIQYF. V is TRBV7-3 and J is TRBJ2-4; 8 nucleotides match TRBD1. Germline lookup yields CDR1 SGHTA and CDR2 FQGTGA. The CDR3 sequence is 13 residues long. Germline trimming cut 5 bases from V and 6 bases from J; bases unmatched to any gene: 3.

The chain uses TRBV4-3 and TRBJ1-1, with D possibly being TRBD1 (5 bases). This CDR3 has 13 amino acids. The germline gives CDR1 LGHNA, CDR2 YSLEER. Trimming shortened V by 3 bases and J by 4 bases, and 9 bases separated the two germline ends. The CDR3 nucleotides are TGCGCCAGCAGCCACCTGGGGGGCACTGAAGCTTTCTTT. Its translation: CASSHLGGTEAFF.

This chain joins TRBV7-3 and TRBJ1-2; 10 bases match TRBD1. The junction had 4 bases not matched to a gene; V was cut back by 4 bases and J by 8 bases. CDR1 is SGHTA, CDR2 FQGTGA, per germline. The CDR3 contains 13 residues. CDR3 nucleotide sequence: TGTGCCAGCAGCTCGCCGGGACAGGGGGGCTACACCTTC. As protein: CASSSPGQGGYTF.

V usage is TRBV19 and J usage is TRBJ2-7; 10 positions agree with TRBD1. Per the germline V gene, CDR1 is LNHDA and CDR2 is SQIVND (reference sequence). The CDR3 loop spans 15 amino acids. Germline trimming cut 3 bases from V and 2 bases from J; bases unmatched to any gene: 4. In nucleotides, the CDR3 is TGTGCCAGTAGTATGGGACAGGGGAGGCCCTACGAGCAGTACTTC. Its protein is CASSMGQGRPYEQYF.

In DNA form, the CDR3 reads TGTGCCAGCAGCCAAGGTTTGGGGGCTTGGTATTTT. Translation: CASSQGLGAWYF. The chain couples TRBV14 to TRBJ2-3, with D possibly TRBD1 on 6 matching bases. The CDR3 has 12 amino acids. With 1 base removed from V and 14 bases from J, the gap between germline ends came to 13 bases. Per the germline V gene, CDR1 is SGHDN and CDR2 is FVKESK.

This CDR3 is CASSFGLADTQYF. For the CDR3, the DNA is TGCGCCAGCAGCTTTGGACTAGCAGATACGCAGTATTTT. The chain recombines TRBV5-1 with TRBJ2-3; 7 nucleotides match TRBD2. Germline values: CDR1 SGHRS, CDR2 YFSETQ. This CDR3 has 13 amino acids. V was pared by 2 bases and J by 4 bases, with 1 base of the junction left unmatched.

The chain is built from TRBV19 and TRBJ1-6; D is perhaps TRBD1 (5 bases). Germline V gives CDR1 LNHDA, CDR2 SQIVND (reference sequence). The ends were cut back, 3 bases at V and 8 bases at J, with 11 bases in the middle. This CDR3 spans 14 amino acids. The CDR3, as DNA: TGTGCCAGTAGTATCGGGACTCGGGATTCACCCCTCCACTTT. This gives the protein CASSIGTRDSPLHF.

The chain has TRBV10-3 and TRBJ2-2, with 7 bases that match TRBD2. With 6 bases clipped from V and 4 bases from J, the junction kept 11 bases outside the gene matches. The CDR3 has 16 residues. Germline V lookup: CDR1 ENHRY, CDR2 SYGVKD. The CDR3 reads CAISRDRDYSTGELFF. The CDR3 DNA follows: TGTGCCATCAGCAGAGACCGGGACTATAGCACCGGGGAGCTGTTTTTT.

The genes are TRBV11-2 and TRBJ1-1; D ambiguous. Germline CDR1 reads SGHAT; CDR2 reads FQNNGV. This CDR3 is built from 12 residues. Trimming pared 7 bases from V and 1 base from J, leaving 7 bases between. The CDR3 sequence is CASTQWNTEAFF. In DNA form, the CDR3 reads TGTGCCAGCACACAGTGGAACACTGAAGCTTTCTTT.

The rearrangement joins TRBV5-5 to TRBJ2-5; weak D call: TRBD2 (5 bases). The CDR3 is made up of 14 amino acids. Trimming took off 4 bases at V and 4 bases at J, with 14 bases between the two ends. CDR1 and CDR2 (germline): SGHKS, YYEKEE (reference sequence). The CDR3 reads CASSQNRGRETQYF. CDR3 DNA: TGTGCCAGCAGCCAGAATCGGGGTAGAGAGACCCAGTACTTC.

V is TRBV6-1 and J is TRBJ2-2, with D perhaps TRBD2 (6 bases). The germline gives CDR1 MNHNS, CDR2 SASEGT. Between the trimmed V and J ends, which lost 6 bases and 2 bases, there was a span of 13 bases. This CDR3 comprises 15 residues. CDR3 residues: CASRQGGINTGELFF. For the CDR3, the DNA is TGTGCCAGCAGGCAAGGAGGGATAAACACCGGGGAGCTGTTTTTT.

Only one count was recorded for this clone. The chain is built from TRBV5-1 and TRBJ1-1; the D gene is possibly TRBD1 (5 bases). V lost 4 bases and J 3 bases, leaving 10 bases between the germline ends. From germline, CDR1 is SGHRS and CDR2 YFSETQ. The CDR3 loop spans 13 amino acids. CDR3 residues: CASSPTGDTEAFF. CDR3 coding DNA: TGCGCCAGCAGCCCCACAGGTGACACTGAAGCTTTCTTT.

The chain uses TRBV18 and TRBJ1-5; possibly TRBD1 for D (5 bases). The germline V gene encodes CDR1 KGHSH and CDR2 LQKENI. Trimming pared 2 bases from V and 7 bases from J, leaving 12 bases between. This CDR3 spans 14 amino acids. CDR3 loop: CASSPAQGTQPQHF. The CDR3 DNA follows: TGTGCCAGCTCACCAGCGCAGGGAACCCAGCCCCAGCATTTT.